The rows below give T cell receptor beta chains drawn from one sample of a study of beta chain features in type 1 diabetes. Generated by immunoSEQ multiplex PCR, the TCRdb table keeps only in-frame clones and is missing some. The data contain 500,000 to 650,000 clones, around 12% of them singletons. The source material was naive CD4+ T cells from blood. These receptors came from a man aged 30 to 39 with type 1 diabetes. CDR3s leave out the opening cysteine and the closing phenylalanine or tryptophan. D genes are given only for firm matches.

TRBJ2-5 TRBD1 TRBV19 ASSVNRGLQETQY
TRBJ1-2 TRBD1 TRBV5-4 ASSPGTGTGGYGYT
TRBJ2-1 - TRBV6-5 ASSYSRVSSYNEQF
- - TRBV18 ASSPPGRNYEQY
TRBJ2-3 - TRBV11-2 ASSPGTPELDTQY
TRBJ1-2 - TRBV11-2 ASSAPNYGYT
TRBJ1-5 TRBD1 TRBV10-3 AISESDRGNQPQH
TRBJ2-2 TRBD1 TRBV28 ASSLVGGGGELF
TRBJ1-1 TRBD1 TRBV6-6 ASSYPGQGRAF
TRBJ1-2 TRBD1 TRBV6-5 ASSYSLSGGYGYT
TRBJ2-5 TRBD2 TRBV25-1 ASRTSGGETQY
TRBJ1-2 - TRBV2 ASSEQRESGYT
TRBJ1-5 TRBD1 TRBV19 ASSATGGAANQPQH
TRBJ2-5 - TRBV7-3 ASSTTREETQY
TRBJ2-2 - TRBV5-1 ASSPIENTGELF
TRBJ2-6 - TRBV2 ASSNDESHRRSGANVLT
TRBJ2-1 - TRBV29-1 SVDGTETYNEQF
TRBJ2-7 TRBD2 TRBV11-2 ASSWEAGRVVFYEQY
TRBJ2-1 - TRBV7-3 ASSPGPLGHNEQF
TRBJ1-5 TRBD1 TRBV27 ASSLGQGGNQPQH
TRBJ1-5 - TRBV7-2 ASSSGQNNQPQH
TRBJ2-3 TRBD1 TRBV6-5 ASNSGQGADTQY
TRBJ1-1 TRBD1 TRBV10-3 AISMTGLNTEAF
TRBJ2-2 TRBD2 TRBV9 ASSVVAGGTGELF
TRBJ2-5 - TRBV13 ASSLYETQY
TRBJ1-4 - TRBV30 AWSRGVDEKLF
TRBJ2-5 - TRBV27 ASSLSQVSETQY
TRBJ2-1 - TRBV18 ASSPSVAYNEQF
TRBJ2-5 - TRBV7-2 ASSLGPYQETQY
TRBJ1-6 - TRBV30 AWSILRGDSPLH
TRBJ2-3 - TRBV29-1 SVPVGRRGTDTQY
TRBJ2-1 TRBD1 TRBV10-3 AIRDRGRDEQF
TRBJ2-5 - TRBV5-1 ASSPGRETQY
TRBJ1-5 - TRBV30 AWSGGGQGQPQH
TRBJ1-2 TRBD1 TRBV2 ASSGLTGDGYT
TRBJ2-3 - TRBV28 ASRAPTRLLSDTQY
TRBJ2-1 - TRBV27 ASSSQALGNNEQF
TRBJ2-1 TRBD2 TRBV4-3 ASSQDLAGGTNHEQF
TRBJ2-3 - TRBV7-2 ASSLSLGGSSAQY
TRBJ2-1 TRBD2 TRBV9 ASSPAGTSGANEQF
TRBJ2-7 TRBD2 TRBV7-2 ASSPAAGGLEQY
TRBJ2-7 - TRBV6-1 ASSQTSLGSYEQY
TRBJ2-2 - TRBV9 ASSPRGQNTGELF
TRBJ2-1 TRBD2 TRBV10-3 AIRSGDGSSYNEQF
TRBJ1-2 - TRBV19 ASTRVALGGYT
TRBJ2-5 TRBD2 TRBV25-1 ASRGTSGQISQETQY
TRBJ1-1 - TRBV15 ATSRVPGQANTEAF
TRBJ2-5 - TRBV2 ASSEDRTQETQY
TRBJ2-7 - TRBV25-1 ASSEGTFGYEQY
TRBJ2-5 - TRBV7-9 ASSLGGRETQY
TRBJ1-5 - TRBV19 ASSWEAGRNQPQH
TRBJ1-2 TRBD1 TRBV18 ASSPGQNYGYT
TRBJ2-7 - TRBV28 ASSLASQASYEQY
TRBJ2-2 - TRBV5-1 ASSLAGTGELF
TRBJ1-6 - TRBV30 AWRSGAGSPLH